Listed below are T cell receptor beta chains from one sample, sequenced in a study of T-cell reconstitution after alpha-beta-depleted transplantation in children. TCRdb independently ran MiXCR on the PCR reads; one entry per CDR3 protein. The table has around 960,000 distinct CDR3 sequences, about 31% seen once. Material: PBMCs, mostly from graft donor cells, obtained 360 days after TCRalphabeta/CD19-depleted stem cell transplant. Source of these receptors: a boy less than two years old who had a stem cell transplant for SCID, so the T cells may come from the graft donor. Each CDR3 is given with its conserved first and last residue. A D gene is named only where the DNA matches it firmly. Where a row states a size, it is once, few, many or the class of an expanded clone; other rows omit it.

few	TRBV20-1	TRBJ2-3	TRBD2	CSAISGGAVGTDTQYF	TGCAGTGCCATTAGCGGGGGGGCCGTTGGCACAGATACGCAGTATTTT
few	TRBV5-1	TRBJ2-1	-	CASSYLQGGNEQFF	TGCGCCAGCAGTTATTTACAGGGCGGCAATGAGCAGTTCTTC
-	TRBV5-1	TRBJ2-1	-	CASSSYRGGSYNEQFF	TGCGCCAGCAGCTCATACAGGGGGGGTTCGTACAATGAGCAGTTCTTC
few	TRBV4-3	TRBJ1-1	TRBD1	CASSQADRGTEAFF	TGCGCCAGCAGCCAGGCAGACAGGGGCACTGAAGCTTTCTTT
few	TRBV3-1	TRBJ2-2	-	CASSQEMGYGGELFF	TGTGCCAGCAGCCAAGAGATGGGGTATGGCGGGGAGCTGTTTTTT
-	TRBV9	TRBJ2-3	TRBD2	CASSNLADEGDTQYF	TGTGCCAGCAGCAACCTAGCGGATGAGGGAGATACGCAGTATTTT
-	TRBV7-2	TRBJ2-2	TRBD2	CASSFHAGGSTGELFF	TGTGCCAGCAGCTTCCACGCGGGGGGAAGCACCGGGGAGCTGTTTTTT
-	TRBV2	TRBJ1-2	-	CASSERQRTF	TGTGCCAGCAGTGAACGCCAGCGCACCTTC
few	TRBV5-6	TRBJ2-1	-	CASSGRGEQFF	TGTGCCAGCAGCGGGCGGGGTGAGCAGTTCTTC
-	TRBV7-8	TRBJ2-5	-	CASSLVLTGQETQYF	TGTGCCAGCAGCTTAGTGTTGACGGGGCAAGAGACCCAGTACTTC
few	TRBV29-1	TRBJ1-5	TRBD1	CSVVVTGGQPQHF	TGCAGCGTTGTCGTGACAGGGGGTCAGCCCCAGCATTTT
-	TRBV4-1	TRBJ1-6	TRBD1	CASSHYRQIDRGMGSPLHF	TGCGCCAGCAGCCACTATCGACAAATAGACAGGGGTATGGGTTCACCCCTCCACTTT
-	TRBV12-3/TRBV12-4	TRBJ2-3	-	CASSAFKGTDTQYF	TGTGCCAGCAGTGCCTTTAAGGGCACAGATACGCAGTATTTT
-	TRBV20-1	TRBJ2-3	-	CSALPTPDTQYF	TGCAGTGCTCTGCCGACTCCAGATACGCAGTATTTT
few	TRBV6-5	TRBJ2-7	-	CASSYEKYYEQYF	TGTGCCAGCAGTTACGAGAAGTACTACGAGCAGTACTTC
few	TRBV10-3	TRBJ2-2	TRBD2	CAISDLAGTTGELFF	TGTGCCATCAGTGATCTAGCGGGGACCACCGGGGAGCTGTTTTTT
few	TRBV28	TRBJ1-2	-	CASSPVRGYGYTF	TGTGCCAGCAGCCCCGTAAGGGGCTATGGCTACACCTTC
many	TRBV20-1	TRBJ1-5	-	CSAKGGALHSNQPQHF	TGCAGTGCTAAGGGTGGTGCATTACATAGCAATCAGCCCCAGCATTTT
few	TRBV7-9	TRBJ2-1	-	CASSLALRGNEQFF	TGTGCCAGCAGCTTAGCTCTTAGAGGGAATGAGCAGTTCTTC
many	TRBV5-1	TRBJ2-6	-	CASSSSSGANVLTF	TGTGCCAGCAGTTCCTCGTCTGGGGCCAACGTCCTGACTTTC
-	TRBV5-5	TRBJ2-3	TRBD2	CASSLESGGPRTQYF	TGTGCCAGCAGCTTGGAATCGGGGGGGCCCCGTACGCAGTATTTT
-	TRBV7-2	TRBJ2-1	TRBD2	CASSQSLILAGANEQFF	TGTGCCAGCAGCCAATCATTGATCCTAGCGGGGGCCAATGAGCAGTTCTTC
few	TRBV9	TRBJ2-3	-	CASSVALAPDTQYF	TGTGCCAGCAGCGTAGCGCTAGCGCCAGATACGCAGTATTTT
-	TRBV20-1	TRBJ2-3	-	CSARGTIPLGTDTQYF	TGCAGTGCTAGAGGTACAATCCCGCTAGGCACAGATACGCAGTATTTT
few	TRBV27	TRBJ2-7	-	CASSLVGAALSYEQYF	TGTGCCAGCAGTTTAGTGGGGGCAGCCCTCTCCTACGAGCAGTACTTC
-	TRBV7-9	TRBJ2-1	-	CASSLDGTPSSYNEQFF	TGTGCCAGCAGCTTAGACGGGACACCCAGCTCCTACAATGAGCAGTTCTTC
-	TRBV7-3	TRBJ2-1	-	CASSSQTGSSYNEQFF	TGTGCCAGCAGCTCCCAGACGGGGAGCTCCTACAATGAGCAGTTCTTC
-	TRBV11-2	TRBJ2-3	-	CASSMGLSTDTQYF	TGTGCCAGCAGCATGGGACTCAGCACAGATACGCAGTATTTT
few	TRBV4-3	TRBJ2-1	-	CASSQAGELVKFF	TGCGCCAGCAGCCAAGCAGGGGAGCTAGTAAAGTTCTTC
many	TRBV9	TRBJ2-1	TRBD1	CASSSDRGLYNEQFF	TGTGCCAGCAGCTCCGACAGGGGGCTCTACAATGAGCAGTTCTTC
-	TRBV20-1	TRBJ2-7	TRBD2	CSAVNGRGVSYEQYF	TGCAGTGCGGTCAACGGGCGGGGGGTCTCCTACGAGCAGTACTTC
-	TRBV2	TRBJ2-1	TRBD2	CASSDGTSYEEFF	TGTGCCAGCAGTGACGGGACTAGCTATGAGGAGTTCTTC
few	TRBV20-1	TRBJ1-2	-	CSARDSRGRGYTF	TGCAGTGCTAGAGACTCCCGGGGGCGCGGCTACACCTTC
many	TRBV7-2	TRBJ1-4	-	CASSGRTLNEKLFF	TGTGCCAGCAGTGGCCGGACCCTTAATGAAAAACTGTTTTTT
few	TRBV5-1	TRBJ2-4	TRBD1	CASSSDRLRTKNIQYF	TGCGCCAGCAGCTCGGACAGGCTTCGGACCAAAAACATTCAGTACTTC
-	TRBV10-1	TRBJ2-3	-	CASSRGRRDTQYF	TGCGCCAGCAGTCGGGGTCGTCGAGATACGCAGTATTTT
-	TRBV20-1	TRBJ1-1	-	CSALWGARTEAFF	TGCAGTGCTCTTTGGGGGGCGCGAACTGAAGCTTTCTTT
few	TRBV15	TRBJ2-7	TRBD1	CATSRDRQKGALGSRYEQYF	TGTGCCACCAGCAGAGATCGGCAAAAGGGGGCGCTAGGCAGTCGGTACGAGCAGTACTTC
-	TRBV28	TRBJ2-7	-	CASSSRAGAKIYEQYF	TGTGCCAGCAGTTCCCGGGCAGGGGCGAAAATCTACGAGCAGTACTTC
many	TRBV29-1	TRBJ2-2	-	CSVAPTNTGELFF	TGCAGCGTTGCCCCGACGAACACCGGGGAGCTGTTTTTT